This T cell receptor (beta chain) derives from a study of blood T cell repertoires in COVID-19. Across the whole study: The United States, Italy and Spain supplied acute and convalescent COVID-19 samples. PBMCs, B-cell-depleted T cells, or T cells provided the cDNA or gDNA that made up the material.

Per the study methods: For nucleated cells, counts were estimated from reference gene primer amplification. Clones were sequenced by immunoSEQ multiplex PCR, and TCRdb holds only the in-frame ones, with some missing. D and trimming were read from the DNA, whereas the V and J calls and clone size are those reported in that table. The top ten hold approximately 9% of the sample, which has roughly 100,000 clones, 80% to 90% seen once. The V segment lost 5 bases and the J segment 5 bases; nucleotides outside the gene matches: 12. Per the germline V gene, CDR1 is SGHTA and CDR2 is FQGNSA. The CDR3 spans 16 residues.

Sample: peripheral blood. The gene calls are TRBV7-2 and TRBJ2-4; 7 bases match TRBD1. This TCR was recovered from a woman in her seventies with acute or convalescent COVID-19. The CDR3 DNA reads as TGTGCCAGCAGCCATCCATTAGGGGACAGACAAAACATTCAGTACTTC. This sequence encodes CASSHPLGDRQNIQYF.